A selection of T cell receptor beta chains follows, all from one sample in a study of post-analysis software for immune sequencing data. MiXCR, run by TCRdb on the PCR reads, gives a single entry per CDR3 protein. The table lists 820,000 or so distinct CDR3 sequences, around 53% of them singletons. Sample: blood. All receptors come from a girl aged 10-17 years with multiple sclerosis. Both conserved end residues are part of each CDR3. Each record gives: CDR3 length, D gene, clone size, V gene, J gene, CDR3 protein, CDR3 DNA. The D gene is left open where the match is weak. Clone size, where shown, is once, few, many, or a class for clones that have expanded.

length: 14; D: TRBD1; size: -; V: TRBV5-1; J: TRBJ2-7; CDR3: CASSSGTGLEPQYF; DNA: TGCGCCAGCAGCTCGGGGACAGGCTTGGAGCCCCAGTACTTC
length: 14; D: -; size: -; V: TRBV2; J: TRBJ2-7; CDR3: CASSEEQGSYEQYF; DNA: TGTGCCAGCAGTGAAGAACAGGGTTCCTACGAGCAGTACTTC
length: 14; D: -; size: -; V: TRBV5-1; J: TRBJ2-2; CDR3: CASSSAGHTGELFF; DNA: TGCGCCAGCAGCTCGGCAGGGCACACCGGGGAGCTGTTTTTT
length: 16; D: TRBD1; size: once; V: TRBV15; J: TRBJ1-5; CDR3: CATSRAGTGGNQPQHF; DNA: TGTGCCACCAGCAGAGCCGGGACAGGGGGCAATCAGCCCCAGCATTTT
length: 17; D: TRBD2; size: many; V: TRBV7-8; J: TRBJ2-5; CDR3: CASSTGLAGIIQETQYF; DNA: TGTGCCAGCAGCACGGGACTAGCGGGAATCATCCAAGAGACCCAGTACTTC
length: 12; D: TRBD1; size: -; V: TRBV20-1; J: TRBJ2-5; CDR3: CSAFRGPETQYF; DNA: TGCAGTGCTTTTAGGGGGCCTGAGACCCAGTACTTC
length: 14; D: TRBD1; size: once; V: TRBV27; J: TRBJ2-7; CDR3: CASSLSRTGNEQYF; DNA: TGTGCCAGCAGTTTATCTAGGACAGGGAACGAGCAGTACTTC
length: 15; D: -; size: -; V: TRBV5-1; J: TRBJ1-2; CDR3: CASSLDSRRDNGYTF; DNA: TGCGCCAGCAGCTTGGATTCCCGCAGGGACAATGGCTACACCTTC
length: 17; D: TRBD1; size: -; V: TRBV7-8; J: TRBJ1-2; CDR3: CASSFGPAGGGPYGYTF; DNA: TGTGCCAGCAGCTTCGGGCCCGCAGGGGGGGGCCCCTATGGCTACACCTTC
length: 17; D: -; size: -; V: TRBV12-3/TRBV12-4; J: TRBJ2-1; CDR3: CASSFGTPWGSYNEQFF; DNA: TGTGCCAGCAGTTTCGGGACCCCCTGGGGAAGTTACAATGAGCAGTTCTTC
length: 18; D: TRBD2; size: -; V: TRBV20-1; J: TRBJ2-1; CDR3: CSARGGGSGRNSYNEQFF; DNA: TGCAGTGCTAGAGGGGGCGGTAGCGGGAGGAACTCCTACAATGAGCAGTTCTTC
length: 16; D: TRBD2; size: -; V: TRBV3-1; J: TRBJ2-1; CDR3: CASSQIRTSGYNEQFF; DNA: TGTGCCAGCAGCCAGATACGGACTAGCGGCTACAATGAGCAGTTCTTC
length: 15; D: TRBD2; size: -; V: TRBV7-9; J: TRBJ2-7; CDR3: CASSSSGTSVDEQYF; DNA: TGTGCCAGCAGCTCCTCCGGGACTAGCGTGGACGAGCAGTACTTC
length: 18; D: TRBD2; size: -; V: TRBV7-2; J: TRBJ2-7; CDR3: CASSRDRPGLAVSYEQYF; DNA: TGTGCCAGCAGCCGGGACAGGCCGGGACTAGCGGTCTCCTACGAGCAGTACTTC
length: 12; D: -; size: -; V: TRBV29-1; J: TRBJ2-5; CDR3: CSVALGVGPQYF; DNA: TGCAGCGTTGCCTTAGGAGTCGGGCCCCAGTACTTC
length: 18; D: -; size: -; V: TRBV7-6; J: TRBJ2-7; CDR3: CASSLSLRSRDLSYEQYF; DNA: TGTGCCAGCAGCTTGTCGTTACGCTCCCGGGACCTCTCCTACGAGCAGTACTTC
length: 16; D: -; size: -; V: TRBV14; J: TRBJ1-1; CDR3: CASSQDVGVMNTEAFF; DNA: TGTGCCAGCAGCCAAGATGTGGGTGTCATGAACACTGAAGCTTTCTTT
length: 13; D: -; size: -; V: TRBV29-1; J: TRBJ2-5; CDR3: CSANRDIQETQYF; DNA: TGCAGTGCCAACCGGGACATCCAGGAGACCCAGTACTTC
length: 14; D: TRBD2; size: -; V: TRBV20-1; J: TRBJ2-5; CDR3: CSAGIGTSGSRQYF; DNA: TGCAGTGCGGGGATTGGGACTAGCGGGAGTAGGCAGTACTTC
length: 12; D: -; size: -; V: TRBV7-2; J: TRBJ1-2; CDR3: CASSLGGDGYTF; DNA: TGTGCCAGCAGCTTAGGAGGGGATGGCTACACCTTC
length: 15; D: -; size: -; V: TRBV4-1; J: TRBJ2-7; CDR3: CASSRRHVGSYEQYF; DNA: TGCGCCAGCAGCCGACGACATGTGGGGTCCTACGAGCAGTACTTC
length: 15; D: -; size: -; V: TRBV7-2; J: TRBJ1-2; CDR3: CASSFGVGFRYGYTF; DNA: TGTGCCAGCAGCTTCGGTGTTGGATTCCGATATGGCTACACCTTC
length: 15; D: TRBD1; size: -; V: TRBV5-5; J: TRBJ1-6; CDR3: CASSPPGQRNSPLHF; DNA: TGTGCCAGCAGCCCACCGGGACAGCGGAATTCACCCCTCCACTTT
length: 15; D: -; size: -; V: TRBV20-1; J: TRBJ1-6; CDR3: CSAREDGRNNSPLHF; DNA: TGCAGTGCTAGAGAGGACGGGCGGAATAATTCACCCCTCCACTTT
length: 13; D: -; size: -; V: TRBV12-5; J: TRBJ1-2; CDR3: CASGFEGHYGYTF; DNA: TGTGCTAGTGGTTTCGAGGGGCACTATGGCTACACCTTC
length: 16; D: -; size: -; V: TRBV7-3; J: TRBJ2-7; CDR3: CASSLYPTGASYEQYF; DNA: TGTGCCAGCAGCCTTTACCCGACAGGTGCCTCCTACGAGCAGTACTTC
length: 15; D: -; size: -; V: TRBV10-3; J: TRBJ2-7; CDR3: CATTMGGPLLYEQYF; DNA: TGTGCCACCACTATGGGGGGCCCCTTGCTGTACGAGCAGTACTTC
length: 15; D: -; size: -; V: TRBV3-1; J: TRBJ1-4; CDR3: CASSSWGPKGEKLFF; DNA: TGTGCCAGCAGTTCCTGGGGTCCCAAGGGTGAAAAACTGTTTTTT
length: 11; D: -; size: few; V: TRBV6-1; J: TRBJ2-1; CDR3: CASGGLREQFF; DNA: TGTGCCAGCGGTGGGCTACGGGAGCAGTTCTTC
length: 14; D: -; size: -; V: TRBV4-2; J: TRBJ2-5; CDR3: CASSQERQQETQYF; DNA: TGTGCCAGCAGCCAAGAGCGACAGCAAGAGACCCAGTACTTC
length: 14; D: -; size: -; V: TRBV12-3/TRBV12-4; J: TRBJ2-5; CDR3: CASSLSERRETQYF; DNA: TGTGCCAGCAGTTTATCCGAGAGACGGGAGACCCAGTACTTC
length: 15; D: TRBD1; size: -; V: TRBV14; J: TRBJ2-1; CDR3: CASSQDRDMGHEQFF; DNA: TGTGCCAGCAGCCAGGACAGGGATATGGGTCATGAGCAGTTCTTC
length: 14; D: -; size: -; V: TRBV7-9; J: TRBJ2-3; CDR3: CASSLAERTDTQYF; DNA: TGTGCCAGCAGCTTAGCAGAGAGGACAGATACGCAGTATTTT
length: 15; D: TRBD1; size: -; V: TRBV7-8; J: TRBJ2-7; CDR3: CASSLAAQGSYEQYF; DNA: TGTGCCAGCAGCTTAGCGGCACAGGGGTCCTACGAGCAGTACTTC
length: 13; D: -; size: once; V: TRBV4-1; J: TRBJ1-1; CDR3: CASRGGTDAEAFF; DNA: TGCGCCAGTCGCGGGGGTACGGACGCTGAAGCTTTCTTT
length: 14; D: -; size: -; V: TRBV29-1; J: TRBJ2-5; CDR3: CSVGRDSQHNEQYF; DNA: TGCAGCGTGGGTCGGGACTCCCAACACAATGAGCAGTACTTC
length: 13; D: TRBD2; size: -; V: TRBV3-1; J: TRBJ2-5; CDR3: CASSHRGSGGQYF; DNA: TGTGCCAGCAGCCACAGGGGCTCGGGGGGGCAGTACTTC
length: 14; D: TRBD2; size: few; V: TRBV5-1; J: TRBJ2-3; CDR3: CASSLRTSGDTQYF; DNA: TGCGCCAGCAGCTTGAGGACTAGCGGCGATACGCAGTATTTT
length: 14; D: TRBD2; size: few; V: TRBV20-1; J: TRBJ2-7; CDR3: CSATSGRTPVEQYF; DNA: TGCAGTGCTACTAGCGGGAGGACCCCCGTCGAGCAGTACTTC
length: 16; D: -; size: -; V: TRBV9; J: TRBJ2-3; CDR3: CASSLFQGLTTDTQYF; DNA: TGTGCCAGCAGCCTCTTTCAGGGCCTTACCACAGATACGCAGTATTTT
length: 16; D: -; size: once; V: TRBV5-6; J: TRBJ1-1; CDR3: CASSLDLQLMNTEAFF; DNA: TGTGCCAGCAGCCTGGACCTACAGCTGATGAACACTGAAGCTTTCTTT
length: 14; D: TRBD1; size: once; V: TRBV5-1; J: TRBJ2-7; CDR3: CASSSGQEIYEQYF; DNA: TGCGCCAGCAGCTCCGGACAGGAAATATACGAGCAGTACTTC
length: 15; D: TRBD2; size: -; V: TRBV7-2; J: TRBJ2-5; CDR3: CASSLAWWGGETQYF; DNA: TGTGCCAGCAGCTTAGCTTGGTGGGGGGGGGAGACCCAGTACTTC
length: 11; D: -; size: -; V: TRBV20-1; J: TRBJ1-1; CDR3: CSARIGGAAFF; DNA: TGCAGTGCTAGAATCGGGGGCGCAGCTTTCTTT
length: 14; D: TRBD1; size: -; V: TRBV20-1; J: TRBJ2-1; CDR3: CSAPTGGDYNEQFF; DNA: TGCAGTGCTCCGACAGGGGGCGACTACAATGAGCAGTTCTTC
length: 14; D: -; size: few; V: TRBV12-3/TRBV12-4; J: TRBJ2-1; CDR3: CASSPETSRPGQFF; DNA: TGTGCCAGCAGTCCGGAGACTAGTCGGCCCGGGCAGTTCTTC
length: 16; D: -; size: -; V: TRBV9; J: TRBJ2-1; CDR3: CASSVRLDRPSNEQFF; DNA: TGTGCCAGCAGCGTTCGGTTAGACAGGCCGTCCAATGAGCAGTTCTTC
length: 17; D: TRBD1; size: -; V: TRBV18; J: TRBJ2-7; CDR3: CASSPTFPGQGGYEQYF; DNA: TGTGCCAGCTCACCTACTTTCCCCGGACAGGGGGGTTACGAGCAGTACTTC
length: 15; D: TRBD2; size: once; V: TRBV5-6; J: TRBJ2-3; CDR3: CASSLSGVRGDTQYF; DNA: TGTGCCAGCAGCCTGAGCGGGGTCCGGGGAGATACGCAGTATTTT
length: 15; D: TRBD1; size: -; V: TRBV10-2; J: TRBJ1-2; CDR3: CASRAGQDTNYGYTF; DNA: TGCGCCAGCAGAGCGGGACAGGACACTAACTATGGCTACACCTTC
length: 20; D: TRBD2; size: -; V: TRBV7-2; J: TRBJ2-4; CDR3: CASSLAPQGSGILSLAVQYF; DNA: TGTGCCAGCAGCTTAGCGCCCCAGGGTAGCGGGATTCTCTCTTTGGCGGTTCAGTACTTC
length: 15; D: -; size: -; V: TRBV12-3/TRBV12-4; J: TRBJ2-5; CDR3: CASSLGMGLQETQYF; DNA: TGTGCCAGCAGTTTAGGGATGGGGTTACAAGAGACCCAGTACTTC
length: 15; D: TRBD2; size: -; V: TRBV27; J: TRBJ2-3; CDR3: CASSLRLASTDTQYF; DNA: TGTGCCAGCAGTTTACGACTAGCTTCCACAGATACGCAGTATTTT
length: 13; D: -; size: -; V: TRBV20-1; J: TRBJ2-7; CDR3: CSATWALSGEQYF; DNA: TGCAGTGCCACTTGGGCCTTATCGGGCGAGCAGTACTTC
length: 21; D: -; size: -; V: TRBV2; J: TRBJ2-6; CDR3: CASSEAGSGKTHTSGANVLTF; DNA: TGTGCCAGCAGTGAAGCGGGATCGGGGAAGACCCATACCTCTGGGGCCAACGTCCTGACTTTC